The rows below give T cell receptor beta chains drawn from one sample of a study of blood T cell repertoires in COVID-19. The assay was immunoSEQ multiplex PCR, and TCRdb's table has in-frame clones only and misses some. Here the sample spans some 130,000 clones, roughly nine tenths being singletons. Specimen: peripheral blood. The origin of the receptors is a woman aged 65 to 85 with COVID-19, enrolled during active disease. Each CDR3 is given with its conserved first and last residue. D genes are given only for firm matches. Clone size appears in some rows only: once, few, many, or a class for an expanded clone.

v_call,j_call,clone_size,d_call,cdr3_nt,cdr3_aa
TRBV5-4,TRBJ2-1,.,.,TGTGCCAGCAGCACGGCGGGCCGACACTACAATGAGCAGTTCTTC,CASSTAGRHYNEQFF
TRBV19,TRBJ2-5,.,TRBD2,TGTGCCAGTAGCGCGGGTAGCGGGGGGGCTGAGACCCAGTACTTC,CASSAGSGGAETQYF
TRBV27,TRBJ1-4,.,TRBD1,TGTGCCAGCAGGCCGGGACAGGGCAATGAAAAACTGTTTTTT,CASRPGQGNEKLFF
TRBV6-2/TRBV6-3,TRBJ2-7,.,.,TGTGCCAGCACCCCCGGGACTCCCTCCTACGAGCAGTACTTC,CASTPGTPSYEQYF
TRBV28,TRBJ2-7,.,TRBD2,TGTGCCAGCAGTTTAGACCGTCTAGCGGGGAGCTCCTACGAGCAGTACTTC,CASSLDRLAGSSYEQYF
TRBV6-5,TRBJ2-3,.,.,TGTGCCAGCAGGGGCAGGCTGATGGATACGCAGTATTTT,CASRGRLMDTQYF
TRBV5-1,TRBJ1-1,.,.,TGCGCCAGCAGCTTTGATAACGGGGCTGAAGCTTTCTTT,CASSFDNGAEAFF
TRBV11-2,TRBJ2-7,.,TRBD1,TGTGCCAGCCTCGGGACAGCCATCCCCTACGAGCAGTACTTC,CASLGTAIPYEQYF
TRBV2,TRBJ1-4,.,.,TGTGCCAGCAGTGCTGGCAGAATTAATGAAAAACTGTTTTTT,CASSAGRINEKLFF
TRBV2,TRBJ1-1,.,TRBD1,TGTGCCAGCAGCAGGGGGACAGGGGGCCACTTT,CASSRGTGGHF
TRBV10-3,TRBJ2-1,.,TRBD2,TGTGCCATCAGCGGACTAGCCGGTGAGCAGTTCTTC,CAISGLAGEQFF
TRBV5-6,TRBJ2-6,.,.,TGTGCCAGCAGCTCCGTCTCTGGGGCCAACGTCCTGACTTTC,CASSSVSGANVLTF
TRBV11-2,TRBJ2-7,few,TRBD2,TGTGCCAGCAGCTTAGCGGGGGGGACCTACGAGCAGTACTTC,CASSLAGGTYEQYF
TRBV7-6,TRBJ1-1,.,TRBD1,TGTGCCAGCAGCTCAGCTCCAGGGGGCGCCACTCGTACTGAAGCTTTCTTT,CASSSAPGGATRTEAFF
TRBV9,TRBJ1-1,.,.,TGTGCCAGCAGCCCCTCCACTGAAGCTTTCTTT,CASSPSTEAFF
TRBV28,TRBJ1-3,.,.,TGTGCCAGCAACCCCGCCCGGAGTCTTGGAAACACCATATATTTT,CASNPARSLGNTIYF
TRBV27,TRBJ2-7,once,TRBD2,TGTGCCAGCAGTCCCAGAGCGGGGCTCTCCTACGAGCAGTACTTC,CASSPRAGLSYEQYF
TRBV7-2,TRBJ2-3,.,TRBD2,TGTGCCAGCAGCTCGGGACTAGCGGGGGGCTTTACCTCCACAGATACGCAGTATTTT,CASSSGLAGGFTSTDTQYF
TRBV29-1,TRBJ1-3,.,.,TGCAGCGTCCGAGCAGGGTCTGGAAACACCATATATTTT,CSVRAGSGNTIYF
TRBV5-1,TRBJ2-7,.,.,TGCGCCAGCAGCCCGTCCTCCTACGAGCAGTACTTC,CASSPSSYEQYF
TRBV14,TRBJ1-6,.,.,TGTGCCAGCAGCCTCGGGCAGGGATATAATTCACCCCTCCACTTT,CASSLGQGYNSPLHF
TRBV24-1,TRBJ2-1,.,TRBD1,TGTGCCACCAGTGGGACAGGGGGCTCGAATGAGCAGTTCTTC,CATSGTGGSNEQFF
TRBV5-4,TRBJ2-2,.,TRBD1,TGTGCCAGCAGGCCGGGACAGGGGTCCGGGGAGCTGTTTTTT,CASRPGQGSGELFF
TRBV19,TRBJ1-2,.,.,TGTGCCAGTAGTATCGTCTATGGGATACAGGGAAGCAAGGGTGGCTACACCTTC,CASSIVYGIQGSKGGYTF
TRBV30,TRBJ1-1,.,.,TGTGCCTGGAGCCCAGGGAATACTGAAGCTTTCTTT,CAWSPGNTEAFF
TRBV7-3,TRBJ2-5,.,.,TGTGCCAGCAGCTTAACCCCGAGCTCTAAGACCCAGTACTTC,CASSLTPSSKTQYF
TRBV28,TRBJ2-3,.,.,TGTGCCAGCAGTTTAAGGGCGGGGAGCACAGATACGCAGTATTTT,CASSLRAGSTDTQYF
TRBV6-4,TRBJ1-3,.,.,TGTGCCAGCAGGTGGCTTGACACCATATATTTT,CASRWLDTIYF
TRBV28,TRBJ2-7,.,.,TGTGCCAGCGGATTAGCCGGGGGACCCTACGAGCAGTACTTC,CASGLAGGPYEQYF
TRBV6-5,TRBJ1-2,few,.,TGTGCCAGCAGTTCTCCGGGCAGGGTGGACTATGGCTACACCTTC,CASSSPGRVDYGYTF
TRBV19,TRBJ2-3,.,TRBD1,TGTGCCAGCTCCGGGACAGGCGAAATCACAGATACGCAGTATTTT,CASSGTGEITDTQYF
TRBV5-1,TRBJ1-2,.,.,TGCGCCAGCAGCTTGGCAGGGCAGTATGGCTACACCTTC,CASSLAGQYGYTF
TRBV11-3,TRBJ2-1,.,.,TGTGCCAGCAGCGCCGTGGCGGGGGCTAATGAGCAGTTCTTC,CASSAVAGANEQFF
TRBV28,TRBJ1-2,.,TRBD1,TGTGCCAGCACCAACTACTTAACGGCCATACAGGGGATATATGGCTACACCTTC,CASTNYLTAIQGIYGYTF
TRBV19,TRBJ1-6,.,TRBD1,TGTGCCAGTAGTGTGGGACAGAGGAACAATTCACCCCTCCACTTT,CASSVGQRNNSPLHF